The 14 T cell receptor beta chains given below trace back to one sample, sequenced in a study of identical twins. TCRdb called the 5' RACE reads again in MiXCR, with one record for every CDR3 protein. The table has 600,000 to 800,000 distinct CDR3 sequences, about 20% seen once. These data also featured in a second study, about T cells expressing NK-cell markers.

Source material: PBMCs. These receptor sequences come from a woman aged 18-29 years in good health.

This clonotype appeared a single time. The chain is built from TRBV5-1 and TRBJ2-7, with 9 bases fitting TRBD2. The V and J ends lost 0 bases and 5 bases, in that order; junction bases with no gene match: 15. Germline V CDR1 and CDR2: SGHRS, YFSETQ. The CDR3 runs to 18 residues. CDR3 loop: CASSLASSGGRRTDEQYF. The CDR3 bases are TGCGCCAGCAGCTTGGCAAGTAGCGGGGGACGCCGTACAGACGAGCAGTACTTC.

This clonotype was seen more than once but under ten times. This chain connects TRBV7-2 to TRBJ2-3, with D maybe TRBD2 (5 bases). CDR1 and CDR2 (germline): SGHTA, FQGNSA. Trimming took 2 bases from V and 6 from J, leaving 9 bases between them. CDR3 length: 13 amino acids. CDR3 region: CASSLSPGDTQYF. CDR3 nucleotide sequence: TGTGCCAGCAGCTTATCTCCGGGGGATACGCAGTATTTT. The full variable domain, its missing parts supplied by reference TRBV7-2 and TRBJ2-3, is GAGVSQSPSNKVTEKGKDVELRCDPISGHTALYWYRQSLGQGLEFLIYFQGNSAPDKSGLPSDRFSAERTGGSVSTLTIQRTQQEDSAVYLCASSLSPGDTQYFGPGTRLTVL.

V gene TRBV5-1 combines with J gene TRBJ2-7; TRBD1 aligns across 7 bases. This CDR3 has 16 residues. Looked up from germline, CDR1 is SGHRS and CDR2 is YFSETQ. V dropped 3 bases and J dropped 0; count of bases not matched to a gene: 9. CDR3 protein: CASSWSTQGPSYEQYF. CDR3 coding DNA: TGCGCCAGCAGCTGGTCCACACAGGGGCCCTCCTACGAGCAGTACTTC.

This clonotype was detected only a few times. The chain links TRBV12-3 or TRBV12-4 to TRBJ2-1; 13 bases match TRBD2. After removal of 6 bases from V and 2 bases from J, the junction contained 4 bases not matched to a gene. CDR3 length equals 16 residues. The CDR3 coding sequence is TGTGCCAGCAGCCGGGGACTAGCGGGGACCTACAATGAGCAGTTCTTC. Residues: CASSRGLAGTYNEQFF.

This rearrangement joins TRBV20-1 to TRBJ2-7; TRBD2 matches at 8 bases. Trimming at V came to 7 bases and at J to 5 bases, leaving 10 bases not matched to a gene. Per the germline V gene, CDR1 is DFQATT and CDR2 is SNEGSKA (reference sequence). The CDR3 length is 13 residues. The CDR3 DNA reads TGCAGTGGACACTGGCCCGGGAGGGACGAGCAGTACTTC. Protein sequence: CSGHWPGRDEQYF.

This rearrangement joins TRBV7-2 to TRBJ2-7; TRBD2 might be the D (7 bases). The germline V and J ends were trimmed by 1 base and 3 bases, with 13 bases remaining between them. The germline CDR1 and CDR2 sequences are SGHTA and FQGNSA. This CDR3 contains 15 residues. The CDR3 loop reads CASSLVYGGLYEQYF. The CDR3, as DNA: TGTGCCAGCAGCTTAGTTTACGGGGGGCTCTACGAGCAGTACTTC.

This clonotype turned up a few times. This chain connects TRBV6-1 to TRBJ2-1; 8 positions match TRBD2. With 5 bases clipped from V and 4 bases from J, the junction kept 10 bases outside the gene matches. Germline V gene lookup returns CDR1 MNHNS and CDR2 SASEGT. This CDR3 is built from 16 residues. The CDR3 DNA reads TGTGCCAGCAGTCGCCCGGGACTAGTGGGTTACAATGAGCAGTTCTTC. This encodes CASSRPGLVGYNEQFF.

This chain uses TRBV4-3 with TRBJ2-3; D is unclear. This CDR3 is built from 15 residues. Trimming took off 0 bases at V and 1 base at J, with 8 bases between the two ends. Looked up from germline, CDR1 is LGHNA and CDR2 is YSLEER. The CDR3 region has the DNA TGCGCCAGCAGCCAAGAATCCCAGGGCACAGATACGCAGTATTTT. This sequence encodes CASSQESQGTDTQYF.

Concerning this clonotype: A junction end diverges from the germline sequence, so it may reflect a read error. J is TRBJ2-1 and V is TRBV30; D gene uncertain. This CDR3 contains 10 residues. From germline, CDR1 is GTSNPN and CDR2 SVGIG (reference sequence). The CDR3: CAWRMSRWIF. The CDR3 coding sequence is TGTGCCTGGAGAATGAGTAGGTGGATCTTC.

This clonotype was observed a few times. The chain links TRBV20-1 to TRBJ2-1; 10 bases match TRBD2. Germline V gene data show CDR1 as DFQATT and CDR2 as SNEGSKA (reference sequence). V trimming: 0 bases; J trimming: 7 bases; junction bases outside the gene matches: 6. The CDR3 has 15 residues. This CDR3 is CSAREASGRVNEQFF. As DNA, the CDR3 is TGCAGTGCTAGAGAAGCGAGCGGGAGGGTGAATGAGCAGTTCTTC.

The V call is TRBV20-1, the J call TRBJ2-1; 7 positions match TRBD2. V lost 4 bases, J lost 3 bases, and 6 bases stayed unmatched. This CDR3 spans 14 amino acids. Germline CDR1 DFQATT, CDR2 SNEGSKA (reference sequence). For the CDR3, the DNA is TGCAGTGCTAAGGTAGCGGGCGGCTACAATGAGCAGTTCTTC. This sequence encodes CSAKVAGGYNEQFF.

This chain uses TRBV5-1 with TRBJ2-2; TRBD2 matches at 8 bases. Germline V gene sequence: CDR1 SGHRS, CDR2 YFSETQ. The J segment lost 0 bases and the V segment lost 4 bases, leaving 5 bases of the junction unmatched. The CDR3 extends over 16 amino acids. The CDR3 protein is CASSTATSANTGELFF. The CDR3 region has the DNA TGCGCCAGCAGCACCGCGACTAGCGCGAACACCGGGGAGCTGTTTTTT.

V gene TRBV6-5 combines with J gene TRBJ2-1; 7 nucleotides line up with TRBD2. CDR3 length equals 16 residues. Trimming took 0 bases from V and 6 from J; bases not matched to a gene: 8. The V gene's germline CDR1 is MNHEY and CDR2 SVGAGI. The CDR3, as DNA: TGTGCCAGCAGTTACTCGTTTGGGACTACCAGCAATGAGCAGTTCTTC. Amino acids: CASSYSFGTTSNEQFF.

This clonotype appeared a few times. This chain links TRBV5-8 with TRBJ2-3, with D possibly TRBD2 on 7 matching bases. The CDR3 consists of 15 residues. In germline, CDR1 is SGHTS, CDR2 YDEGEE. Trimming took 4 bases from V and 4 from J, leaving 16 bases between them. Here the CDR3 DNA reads TGTGCCAGCAGCCGACGGGGGGCAGGGGCAGATACGCAGTATTTT. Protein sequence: CASSRRGAGADTQYF.